A single sample gave rise to the 8 T cell receptor beta chains below, sequenced in a study of blood T cell repertoires in COVID-19. Profiled with immunoSEQ multiplex PCR; TCRdb holds only in-frame clones, not every one. The data hold roughly 250,000 clones, with around 90% observed a single time. The material sequenced was peripheral blood. The receptors stem from a man aged 55 to 70 who had recovered from COVID-19.

The rearrangement joins TRBV3-1 (or the pseudogene TRBV3-2) to TRBJ1-6, with a tentative D call TRBD1 (5 bases). Germline V gene data show CDR1 as LGHDT and CDR2 as YNNKEL (reference sequence). The CDR3 sequence is 15 residues long. The ends were cut back, 1 base at V and 9 bases at J, with 13 bases in the middle. The CDR3: CASSQVSQGISPLHF. Here the CDR3 DNA reads TGTGCCAGCAGCCAAGTTTCCCAGGGAATTTCACCCCTCCACTTT.

The chain uses TRBV28 and TRBJ1-3; D is uncertain. The CDR3 is 19 amino acids. CDR1 and CDR2 (germline): MDHEN, SYDVKM. Deletions cut 4 bases from V and 1 base from J, with 23 bases between. The CDR3 nucleotides read TGTGCCAGCAGTTCATACCCCGCGGGAGCCACGAGGTCTGGAAACACCATATATTTT. Translated, it gives CASSSYPAGATRSGNTIYF.

The rearrangement uses TRBV30 and TRBJ2-3, with no clear D. This CDR3 comprises 12 residues. The V end lost 4 bases, the J end lost 1 base, and 6 bases lay between the germline ends. CDR1 and CDR2 from the germline V gene are GTSNPN and SVGIG (reference sequence). CDR3 sequence: CAWTTGTDTQYF. The CDR3 nucleotides are TGTGCCTGGACAACAGGCACAGATACGCAGTATTTT.

The V gene is TRBV12-3 or TRBV12-4, the J gene TRBJ1-3; D may be TRBD1 (5 bases). The CDR3 has 12 residues. V was trimmed by 5 bases and J by 9 bases, leaving 11 bases between them. This CDR3 is CASSQGRGTIYF. The CDR3 DNA reads TGTGCCAGCAGTCAGGGCCGCGGCACCATATATTTT.

V and J are TRBV19 and TRBJ2-3, with a weak D call TRBD2 (6 bases). Per the germline V gene, CDR1 is LNHDA and CDR2 is SQIVND (reference sequence). Trimming pared 7 bases from V and 3 bases from J, leaving 17 bases between. The CDR3 covers 15 residues. The CDR3 here is CASKSRGRSTDTQYF. The CDR3 coding sequence is TGTGCCAGTAAGTCTCGAGGGAGGAGTACAGATACGCAGTATTTT.

This clone occurred once. CDR3 nucleotides: TGTGCCAGCAGTTCAGCCTCGGGACAGGGAGGTCAGCCCCAGCATTTT. It is translated as CASSSASGQGGQPQHF. This chain uses TRBV6-6 with TRBJ1-5; 9 bases line up with TRBD1. After removal of 4 bases from V and 6 bases from J, the junction contained 10 bases not matched to a gene. The CDR3 runs 16 residues. Per germline, CDR1 MNHNY and CDR2 SVGAGI (reference sequence).

The J gene is TRBJ2-7, the V gene TRBV21-1; TRBD2 reflects the table's D call only, with no check against the DNA. TRBV21-1 is classified as a pseudogene. This CDR3 is 12 amino acids long. CDR3 nucleotides: TGTGCCAGCAGCAATGTGATAGAGGAGCAGTACGTC. Translation gives CASSNVIEEQYV.

This sequence joins TRBV19 and TRBJ1-5; D is perhaps TRBD1 (6 bases). V was cut by 8 bases and J by 8 bases, with 28 bases left in between. The CDR3 length is 17 residues. The germline V gene has CDR1 LNHDA and CDR2 SQIVND (reference sequence). The chain's CDR3 is CASSDRGGSLLVEPQHF. As DNA, the CDR3 is TGTGCCAGTTCCGATAGGGGGGGGTCTCTACTTGTTGAGCCCCAGCATTTT.